What follows are 10 T cell receptor beta chains derived from one specimen sequenced in a study of beta chain features in type 1 diabetes. Reverse transcription of all isolated RNA meant that expressed TCRB transcripts were sequenced. The assay was immunoSEQ multiplex PCR, and TCRdb's table has in-frame clones only and misses some. In the table there are approximately 270,000 clones, about 13% of which are singletons. For these TCRs, the target antigens are not known. Study outcomes and limitations: All four CD4+ subsets of Type 1 diabetes patients contained TCRB CDR3s that were moderately but significantly shorter.

Source material: naive CD4+ T cells from blood. The receptors shown here come from a man aged 25-40 years with type 1 diabetes.

This clone has only a few counts. This chain connects TRBV7-3 to TRBJ2-5; TRBD1 aligns across 10 bases. The length of the CDR3 is 13 residues. Trimming at V came to 5 bases and at J to 6 bases, leaving 3 bases not matched to a gene. Germline V gene data show CDR1 as SGHTA and CDR2 as FQGTGA. The CDR3 protein is CASSMGQGQTQYF. The CDR3 DNA is TGTGCCAGCAGCATGGGACAGGGGCAGACCCAGTACTTC.

In this sample, this clone turned up a few times. The chain uses TRBV28 and TRBJ2-6; weak D call: TRBD2 (5 bases). Germline-derived CDR1 and CDR2 are MDHEN and SYDVKM. The CDR3 is 15 amino acids. Between the trimmed V and J ends, which lost 4 bases and 4 bases, there was a span of 11 bases. The CDR3 is CASSSTSLGANVLTF. The CDR3 bases are TGTGCCAGCAGTTCTACTAGTTTAGGGGCCAACGTCCTGACTTTC.

This clone was counted a few times. V and J are TRBV7-7 and TRBJ2-5; a possible D gene is TRBD1 (5 bases). Trimming left V 1 base short and J 3 bases short, with 9 bases between. The CDR3 covers 14 residues. CDR1 is SSHAT, CDR2 FNYEAQ, per germline (reference sequence). CDR3 residues: CASSLGGAEETQYF. CDR3 coding DNA: TGTGCCAGCAGCTTAGGGGGCGCGGAAGAGACCCAGTACTTC. Filled out from reference TRBV7-7 and TRBJ2-5, the complete variable domain reads GAGVSQSPRYKVTKRGQDVTLRCDPISSHATLYWYQQALGQGPEFLTYFNYEAQPDKSGLPSDRFSAERPEGSISTLTIQRTEQRDSAMYRCASSLGGAEETQYFGPGTRLLVL.

This clone came up a few times. The rearrangement links TRBV14 to TRBJ2-1, with 11 nucleotides matching TRBD2. Germline V gene lookup returns CDR1 SGHDN and CDR2 FVKESK. J lost 0 bases, V lost 2 bases, and 3 bases had no gene match. This CDR3 spans 17 amino acids. The CDR3 protein is CASSQITSGSSYNEQFF. In DNA, the CDR3 is TGTGCCAGCAGCCAAATTACTAGCGGGAGCTCCTACAATGAGCAGTTCTTC. Drawing the rest from reference TRBV14 and TRBJ2-1, the complete variable domain is EAGVTQFPSHSVIEKGQTVTLRCDPISGHDNLYWYRRVMGKEIKFLLHFVKESKQDESGMPNNRFLAERTGGTYSTLKVQPAELEDSGVYFCASSQITSGSSYNEQFFGPGTRLTVL.

This clone was observed a few times. The genes are TRBV7-3 and TRBJ2-7, with D perhaps matching TRBD1 (6 bases). Trimming pared 8 bases from V and 3 bases from J, leaving 23 bases between. The germline gives CDR1 SGHTA, CDR2 FQGTGA. The CDR3 sequence is 16 residues long. CDR3 sequence (DNA): TGTGCCAGCTTAACTTCTATGGGGCAGGGGCTCTACGAGCAGTACTTC. This translates into CASLTSMGQGLYEQYF.

This chain links TRBV14 with TRBJ1-5; D uncertain. The V gene lost 4 bases and the J gene lost 5 bases, with 9 bases spanning the gap. The CDR3 covers 13 residues. Germline lookup yields CDR1 SGHDN and CDR2 FVKESK. This CDR3 reads CASSRTRDQPQHF. The CDR3 DNA sequence: TGTGCCAGCAGCCGAACCCGGGATCAGCCCCAGCATTTT.

The chain carries TRBV28 and TRBJ2-2; the match to TRBD2 covers 10 bases. Trimming at V came to 9 bases and at J to 5 bases, leaving 9 bases not matched to a gene. The CDR3 spans 15 residues. The germline V gene encodes CDR1 MDHEN and CDR2 SYDVKM. The CDR3 nucleotides read TGTGCCAGTGAAAACCTAGCGGGAGATACCGGGGAGCTGTTTTTT. As protein: CASENLAGDTGELFF.

This clone was counted a few times. V and J are TRBV28 and TRBJ2-7; 9 bases match TRBD2. Germline assignment: CDR1 MDHEN and CDR2 SYDVKM. V trimming: 6 bases; J trimming: 1 base; junction bases outside the gene matches: 7. CDR3 length: 15 amino acids. The CDR3 sequence is CASRSGTSQSYEQYF. The CDR3 DNA is TGTGCCAGCAGGAGTGGGACTAGCCAATCCTACGAGCAGTACTTC.

This chain connects TRBV5-4 to TRBJ2-7; 9 positions match TRBD2. The J segment lost 6 bases and the V segment lost 0 bases, leaving 7 bases of the junction unmatched. The V gene's germline CDR1 is SGHNT and CDR2 YYREEE (reference sequence). The CDR3 sequence is 15 residues long. CDR3 DNA sequence: TGTGCCAGCAGCTTGGCTAGCGGGGCTGAGGTCGAGCAGTACTTC. The encoded protein is CASSLASGAEVEQYF.

The chain links TRBV7-9 to TRBJ2-2, with TRBD1 matching 7 bases. V lost 7 bases and J lost 6; bases outside the gene matches: 5. Germline-derived CDR1 and CDR2 are SEHNR and FQNEAQ (reference sequence). The CDR3 is made up of 13 amino acids. The CDR3 region is CASNRDRAGELFF. CDR3 nucleotide sequence: TGTGCCAGCAACCGAGACAGGGCCGGGGAGCTGTTTTTT.